The present T cell receptor beta chain was sequenced within a study of OX40 agonist ivuxolimab in advanced cancers. Turning to the study itself: Hepatocellular carcinoma, melanoma, renal cell or head and neck cancer occurred in dose-escalation patients.

This CDR3 is 19 amino acids long. Germline V gives CDR1 SNHLY, CDR2 FYNNEI. Trimming took off 5 bases at V and 0 bases at J, with 22 bases between the two ends. Profiling relied on immunoSEQ multiplex PCR, and the TCRdb table lists in-frame clones only, not all of them. The sample includes approximately 58,000 clones, 84% of them seen just once. The table lists this clone with a count of one. The TCR comes from an adult with an advanced solid tumor such as melanoma, head and neck, liver or kidney cancer. The rearrangement joins TRBV2 to TRBJ1-4, with no clear D. This material consisted of CD4+ or CD8+ T cells sorted from blood, taken in a trial of the OX40 agonist ivuxolimab. The CDR3 region is CASSSPQKKVHATNEKLFF. The CDR3 coding sequence is TGTGCCAGCAGTAGCCCCCAGAAGAAGGTCCACGCAACTAATGAAAAACTGTTTTTT.